This T cell receptor (beta chain) was sequenced in a study of TIL therapy for anti-PD-1-resistant metastatic lung cancer. Study-level results: This highly selected cohort may not generalize to typical lung cancer patients.

CDR3 length: 15 amino acids. The V and J ends lost 5 bases and 2 bases respectively, with 13 bases between them. Germline V gene data show CDR1 as MNHNY and CDR2 as SVGAGI (reference sequence). The time point denotes: pre-treatment sample, taken before nivolumab and TIL therapy. The immunoSEQ assay was v3. Each library reached 1.5 million to 2.5 million read pairs, or roughly 4.5-6.5 million at deep level. Profiled with immunoSEQ multiplex PCR; TCRdb holds only in-frame clones, not every one. The sample shows just under 60,000 clones, around 63% of them seen only once. This clone was observed once. Its specificity is not known.

Here the sequenced sample was blood, taken at baseline. This rearrangement joins TRBV6-6 to TRBJ2-1; D is possibly TRBD1 (6 bases). The clonotype was recovered from a person between 25 and 80 years old with non-small cell lung cancer. For the CDR3, the DNA is TGTGCCAGCAGTCGGCGACAGGCAACCTACAATGAGCAGTTCTTC. Translation gives CASSRRQATYNEQFF.